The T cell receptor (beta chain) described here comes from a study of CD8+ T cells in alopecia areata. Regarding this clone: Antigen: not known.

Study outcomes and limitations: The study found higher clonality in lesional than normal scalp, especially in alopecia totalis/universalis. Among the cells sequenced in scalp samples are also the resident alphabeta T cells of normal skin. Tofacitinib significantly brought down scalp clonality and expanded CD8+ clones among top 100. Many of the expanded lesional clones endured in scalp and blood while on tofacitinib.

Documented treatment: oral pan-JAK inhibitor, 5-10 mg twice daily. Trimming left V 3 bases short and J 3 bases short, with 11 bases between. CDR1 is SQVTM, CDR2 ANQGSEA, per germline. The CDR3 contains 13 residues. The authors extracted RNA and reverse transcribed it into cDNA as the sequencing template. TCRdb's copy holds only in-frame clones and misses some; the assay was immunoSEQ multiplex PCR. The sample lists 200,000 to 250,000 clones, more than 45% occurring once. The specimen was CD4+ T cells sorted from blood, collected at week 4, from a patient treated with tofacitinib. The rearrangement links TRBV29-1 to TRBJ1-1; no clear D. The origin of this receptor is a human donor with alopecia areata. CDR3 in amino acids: CSVERQLDTEAFF. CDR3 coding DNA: TGCAGCGTTGAGCGGCAGTTGGACACTGAAGCTTTCTTT.